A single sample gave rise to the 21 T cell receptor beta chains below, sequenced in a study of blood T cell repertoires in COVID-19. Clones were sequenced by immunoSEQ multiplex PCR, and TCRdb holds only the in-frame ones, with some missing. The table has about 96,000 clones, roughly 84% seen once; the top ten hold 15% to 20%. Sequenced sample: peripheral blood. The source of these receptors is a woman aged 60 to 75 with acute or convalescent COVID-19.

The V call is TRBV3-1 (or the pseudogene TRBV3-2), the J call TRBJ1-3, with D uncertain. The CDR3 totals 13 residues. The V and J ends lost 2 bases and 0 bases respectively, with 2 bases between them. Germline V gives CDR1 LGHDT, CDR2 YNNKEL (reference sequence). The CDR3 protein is CASSQLSGNTIYF. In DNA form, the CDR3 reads TGTGCCAGCAGCCAACTCTCTGGAAACACCATATATTTT.

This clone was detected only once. The chain's CDR3 is CASSPPSSGPTSYEQYF. CDR3 sequence (DNA): TGTGCCAGCTCACCACCGTCCAGCGGGCCGACTTCCTACGAGCAGTACTTC. The chain combines TRBV18 with TRBJ2-7; possibly TRBD2 for D (6 bases). Germline CDR1 KGHSH, CDR2 LQKENI. The CDR3 consists of 17 residues. V was cut by 0 bases and J by 1 base, with 16 bases left in between.

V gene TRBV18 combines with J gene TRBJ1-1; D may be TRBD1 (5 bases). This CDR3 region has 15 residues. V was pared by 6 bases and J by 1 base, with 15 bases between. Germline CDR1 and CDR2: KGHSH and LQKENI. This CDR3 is CASSEYTTANTEAFF. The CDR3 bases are TGTGCCAGCTCGGAGTATACGACAGCGAACACTGAAGCTTTCTTT.

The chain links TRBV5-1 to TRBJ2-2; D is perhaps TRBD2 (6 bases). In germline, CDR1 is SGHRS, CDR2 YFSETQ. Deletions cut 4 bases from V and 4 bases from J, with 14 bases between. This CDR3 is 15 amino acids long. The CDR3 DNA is TGCGCCAGCAGCCCGATGGAGGGTATCACCGGGGAGCTGTTTTTT. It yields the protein CASSPMEGITGELFF.

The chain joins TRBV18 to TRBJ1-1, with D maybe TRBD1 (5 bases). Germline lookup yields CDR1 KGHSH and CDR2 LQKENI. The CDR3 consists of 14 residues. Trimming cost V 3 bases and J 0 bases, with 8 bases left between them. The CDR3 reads CASSPQGMNTEAFF. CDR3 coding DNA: TGTGCCAGCTCACCGCAGGGCATGAACACTGAAGCTTTCTTT.

The CDR3 nucleotides read TGCAGCGCAAGGACAGGGTTCCTACGAGAGCAGTACTTC. This translates into CSARTGFLREQYF. The chain has TRBV29-1 and TRBJ2-7, with 8 nucleotides matching TRBD1. V shed 7 bases, J shed 7 bases, and the junction held 12 bases outside the gene matches. CDR1 is SQVTM and CDR2 is ANQGSEA in the germline V gene. This CDR3 has 13 residues.

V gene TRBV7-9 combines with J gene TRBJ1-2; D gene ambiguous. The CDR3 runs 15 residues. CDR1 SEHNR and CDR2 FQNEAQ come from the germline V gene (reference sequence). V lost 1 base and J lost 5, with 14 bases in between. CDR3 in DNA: TGTGCCAGCAGCTTAGGGGTAGCGTCGAGATATGGCTACACCTTC. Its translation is CASSLGVASRYGYTF.

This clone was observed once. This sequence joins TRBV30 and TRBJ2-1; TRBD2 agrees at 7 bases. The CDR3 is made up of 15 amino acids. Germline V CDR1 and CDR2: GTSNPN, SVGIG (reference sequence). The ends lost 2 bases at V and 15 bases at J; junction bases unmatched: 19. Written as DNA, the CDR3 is TGTGCCTGGAGTCCCCCTCGGAGCGGGGCCGGGCCTCGGTTCTTC. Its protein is CAWSPPRSGAGPRFF. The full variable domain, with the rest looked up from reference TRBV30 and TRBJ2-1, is SQTIHQWPATLVQPVGSPLSLECTVEGTSNPNLYWYRQAAGRGLQLLFYSVGIGQISSEVPQNLSASRPQDRQFILSSKKLLLSDSGFYLCAWSPPRSGAGPRFFGPGTRLTVL.

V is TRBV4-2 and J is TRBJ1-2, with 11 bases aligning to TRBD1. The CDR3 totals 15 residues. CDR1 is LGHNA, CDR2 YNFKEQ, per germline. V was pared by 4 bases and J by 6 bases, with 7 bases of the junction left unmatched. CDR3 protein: CASSPLDRGRDGYTF. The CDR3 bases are TGTGCCAGCAGCCCACTGGACAGGGGGCGGGATGGCTACACCTTC.

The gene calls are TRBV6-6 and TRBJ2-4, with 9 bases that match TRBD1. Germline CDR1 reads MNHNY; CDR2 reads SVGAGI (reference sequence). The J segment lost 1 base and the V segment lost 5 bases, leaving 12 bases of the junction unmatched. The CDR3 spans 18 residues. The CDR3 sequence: CASSPRTGVMRAKNIQYF. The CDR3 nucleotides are TGTGCCAGCAGTCCCCGGACAGGGGTTATGAGGGCCAAAAACATTCAGTACTTC.

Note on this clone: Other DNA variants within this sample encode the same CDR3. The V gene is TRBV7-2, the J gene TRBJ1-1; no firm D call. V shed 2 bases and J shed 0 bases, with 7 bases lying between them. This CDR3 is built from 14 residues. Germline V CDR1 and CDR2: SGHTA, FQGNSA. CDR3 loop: CASSLRGLNTEAFF. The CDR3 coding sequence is TGTGCCAGCAGCTTACGCGGTTTGAACACTGAAGCTTTCTTT.

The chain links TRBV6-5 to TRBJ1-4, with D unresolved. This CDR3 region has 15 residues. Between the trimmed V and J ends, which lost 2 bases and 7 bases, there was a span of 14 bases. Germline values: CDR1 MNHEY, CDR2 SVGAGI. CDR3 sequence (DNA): TGTGCCAGCAGTTACCAGCTCCAGGCGATTGAAAAACTGTTTTTT. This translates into CASSYQLQAIEKLFF.

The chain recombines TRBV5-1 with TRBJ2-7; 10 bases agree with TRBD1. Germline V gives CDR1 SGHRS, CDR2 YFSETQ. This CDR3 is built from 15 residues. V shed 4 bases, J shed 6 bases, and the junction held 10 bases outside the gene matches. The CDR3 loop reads CASSVPGTGVAEQYF. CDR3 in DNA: TGCGCCAGCAGCGTCCCCGGGACAGGGGTCGCCGAGCAGTACTTC.

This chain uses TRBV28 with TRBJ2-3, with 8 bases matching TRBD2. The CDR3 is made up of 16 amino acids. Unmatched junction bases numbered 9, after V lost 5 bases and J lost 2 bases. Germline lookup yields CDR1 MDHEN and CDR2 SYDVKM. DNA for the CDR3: TGTGCCAGCAGTCCTTATTTAGCGGGGCTCACAGATACGCAGTATTTT. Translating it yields CASSPYLAGLTDTQYF.

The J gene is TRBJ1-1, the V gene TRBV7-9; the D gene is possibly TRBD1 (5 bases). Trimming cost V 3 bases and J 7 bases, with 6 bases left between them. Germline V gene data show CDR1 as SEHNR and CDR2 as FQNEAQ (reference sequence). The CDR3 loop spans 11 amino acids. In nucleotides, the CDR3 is TGTGCCAGCAGCTTCCAGGGTGAAGCTTTCTTT. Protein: CASSFQGEAFF.

In DNA, the CDR3 is TGTGCCAGTAGTCGCTCAGGGGATAGCAATCAGCCCCAGCATTTT. Its translation: CASSRSGDSNQPQHF. The chain recombines TRBV19 with TRBJ1-5, with a weak D call TRBD1 (6 bases). The germline V and J ends were trimmed by 5 bases and 0 bases, with 11 bases remaining between them. The CDR3 is 15 amino acids. CDR1 and CDR2 from the germline V gene are LNHDA and SQIVND (reference sequence).

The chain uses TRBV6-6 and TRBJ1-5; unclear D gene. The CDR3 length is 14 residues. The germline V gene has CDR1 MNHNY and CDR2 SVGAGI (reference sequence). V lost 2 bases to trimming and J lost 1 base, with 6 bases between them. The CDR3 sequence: CASSYGPSNQPQHF. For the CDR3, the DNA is TGTGCCAGCAGTTACGGGCCCAGCAATCAGCCCCAGCATTTT.

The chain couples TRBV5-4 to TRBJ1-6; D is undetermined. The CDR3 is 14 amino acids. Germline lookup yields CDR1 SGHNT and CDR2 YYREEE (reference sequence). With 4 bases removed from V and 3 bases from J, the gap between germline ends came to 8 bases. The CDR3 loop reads CASSPAIYNSPLHF. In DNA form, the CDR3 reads TGTGCCAGCAGCCCTGCGATCTATAATTCACCCCTCCACTTT.

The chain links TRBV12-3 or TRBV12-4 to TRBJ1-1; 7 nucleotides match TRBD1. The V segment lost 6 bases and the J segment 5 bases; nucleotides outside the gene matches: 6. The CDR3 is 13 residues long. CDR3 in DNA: TGTGCCAGCAGCTTCCAGGGGGTGACTGAAGCTTTCTTT. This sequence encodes CASSFQGVTEAFF.

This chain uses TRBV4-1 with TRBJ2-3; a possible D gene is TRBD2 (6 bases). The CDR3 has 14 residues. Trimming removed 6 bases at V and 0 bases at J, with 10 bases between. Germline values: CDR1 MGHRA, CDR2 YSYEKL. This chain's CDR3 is CASSGRTSTDTQYF. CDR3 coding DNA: TGCGCCAGCAGTGGGAGGACTAGCACAGATACGCAGTATTTT.

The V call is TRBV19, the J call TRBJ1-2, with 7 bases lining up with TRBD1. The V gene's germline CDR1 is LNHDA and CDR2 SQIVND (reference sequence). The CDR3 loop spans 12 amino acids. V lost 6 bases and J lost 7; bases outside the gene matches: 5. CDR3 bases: TGTGCCAGTAGCATGACAGGGAGTGGCTACACCTTC. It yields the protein CASSMTGSGYTF.